The clone carrying this T cell receptor beta chain occurred a few times. Antigen specificity is unknown. Only in-frame clones appear in the TCRdb table, and some are missing; sequencing was by immunoSEQ multiplex PCR. The sample includes 75,000 to 100,000 clones, under 85% of them seen just once. This entry belongs to a study of radiotherapy plus CTLA-4 blockade in lung cancer. For the study at large: Among patients, around 18% showed objective responses, and approximately 29% had disease control.

Lung cancer patients with chemo-refractory metastatic non-small-cell disease were given focal radiation plus CTLA-4 blockade with ipilimumab. Study-level findings and limits: Reported findings show early blood T cell clone dynamics, with interferon-beta, best predicted response. In blood, after radiotherapy plus ipilimumab, tumor-derived TCR clones expanded.

Sample: peripheral blood, taken from a patient treated with radiotherapy plus ipilimumab. The TCR comes from a human donor with non-small cell lung cancer who had a partial response to radiotherapy plus ipilimumab. Some clones in this sample may be carry-over from other donors' samples.

CDR3 residues: CASSLAFRGAFF. The DNA of the CDR3 is TGTGCCAGCAGCTTAGCGTTCAGAGGAGCTTTCTTT. The chain recombines TRBV7-9 with TRBJ1-1, with D unresolved. The germline gives CDR1 SEHNR, CDR2 FQNEAQ (reference sequence). The V end lost 0 bases, the J end lost 10 bases, and 9 bases lay between the germline ends. This CDR3 has 12 amino acids.